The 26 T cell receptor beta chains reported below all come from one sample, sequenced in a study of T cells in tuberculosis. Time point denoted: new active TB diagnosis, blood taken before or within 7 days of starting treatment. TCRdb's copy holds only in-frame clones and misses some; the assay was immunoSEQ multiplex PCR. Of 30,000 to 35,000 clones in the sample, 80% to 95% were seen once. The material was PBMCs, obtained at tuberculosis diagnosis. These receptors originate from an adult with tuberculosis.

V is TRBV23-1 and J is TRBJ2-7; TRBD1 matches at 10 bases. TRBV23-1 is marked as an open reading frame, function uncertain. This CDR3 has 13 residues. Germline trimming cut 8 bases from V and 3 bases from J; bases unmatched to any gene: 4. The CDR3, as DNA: TGCGCCAGCTACGGGACAGGGGACTACGAGCAGTACTTC. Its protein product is CASYGTGDYEQYF.

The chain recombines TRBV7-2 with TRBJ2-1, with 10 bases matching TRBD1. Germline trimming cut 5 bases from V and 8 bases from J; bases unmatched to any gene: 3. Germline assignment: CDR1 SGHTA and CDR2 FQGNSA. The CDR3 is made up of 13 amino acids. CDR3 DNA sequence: TGTGCCAGCAGCGGGGACAGGGGTGATGAGCAGTTCTTC. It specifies CASSGDRGDEQFF.

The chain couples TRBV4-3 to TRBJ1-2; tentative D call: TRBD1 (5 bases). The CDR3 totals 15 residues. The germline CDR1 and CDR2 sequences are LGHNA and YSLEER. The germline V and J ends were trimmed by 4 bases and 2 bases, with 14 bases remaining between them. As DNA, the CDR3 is TGCGCCAGCAGCCCCCGGGAGGCAGGGAACTATGGCTACACCTTC. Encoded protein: CASSPREAGNYGYTF.

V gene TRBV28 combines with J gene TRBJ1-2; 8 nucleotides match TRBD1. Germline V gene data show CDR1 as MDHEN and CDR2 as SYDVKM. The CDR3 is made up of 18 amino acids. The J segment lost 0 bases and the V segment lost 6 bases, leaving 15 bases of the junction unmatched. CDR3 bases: TGTGCCAGCAGATCACCCGTTACAGGGGGAGAGGCTAACTATGGCTACACCTTC. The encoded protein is CASRSPVTGGEANYGYTF.

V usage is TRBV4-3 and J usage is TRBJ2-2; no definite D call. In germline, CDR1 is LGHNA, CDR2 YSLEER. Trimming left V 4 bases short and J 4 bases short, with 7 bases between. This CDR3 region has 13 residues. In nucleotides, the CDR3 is TGCGCCAGCAGCCCTAGACGCACCGGGGAGCTGTTTTTT. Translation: CASSPRRTGELFF.

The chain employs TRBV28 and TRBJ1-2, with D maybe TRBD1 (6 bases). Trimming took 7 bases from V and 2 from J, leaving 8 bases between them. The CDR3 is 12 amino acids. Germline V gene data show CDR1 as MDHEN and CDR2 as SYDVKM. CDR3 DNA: TGTGCCAGCACCCAGGGGAACTATGGCTACACCTTC. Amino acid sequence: CASTQGNYGYTF.

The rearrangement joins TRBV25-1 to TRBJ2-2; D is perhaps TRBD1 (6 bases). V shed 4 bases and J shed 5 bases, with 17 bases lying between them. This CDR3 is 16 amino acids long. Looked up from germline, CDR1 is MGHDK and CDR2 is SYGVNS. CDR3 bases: TGTGCCAGCAGTGCCCAGGGGTCCTGGAAAACCGGGGAGCTGTTTTTT. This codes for CASSAQGSWKTGELFF.

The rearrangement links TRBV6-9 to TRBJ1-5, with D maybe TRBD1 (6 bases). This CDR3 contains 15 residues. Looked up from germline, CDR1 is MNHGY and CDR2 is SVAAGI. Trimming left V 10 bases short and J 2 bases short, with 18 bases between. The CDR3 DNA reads TGTGCCAAAACGAGGGGCAGGGGACGCAATCAGCCCCAGCATTTT. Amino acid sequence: CAKTRGRGRNQPQHF.

The CDR3 sequence is CASSTFGGSGANVLTF. CDR3 bases: TGTGCCAGCAGCACGTTCGGGGGATCCGGGGCCAACGTCCTGACTTTC. The rearrangement joins TRBV25-1 to TRBJ2-6; D may be TRBD2 (6 bases). The CDR3 has 16 amino acids. V was shortened by 6 bases and J by 4 bases, with 16 bases between the two germline ends. Germline-derived CDR1 and CDR2 are MGHDK and SYGVNS.

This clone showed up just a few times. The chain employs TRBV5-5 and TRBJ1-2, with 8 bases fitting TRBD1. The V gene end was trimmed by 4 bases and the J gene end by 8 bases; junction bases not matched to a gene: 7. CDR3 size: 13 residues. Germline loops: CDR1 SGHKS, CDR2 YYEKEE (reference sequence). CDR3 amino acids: CASSLDRVEGYTF. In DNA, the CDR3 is TGTGCCAGCAGCCTGGACAGGGTGGAAGGCTACACCTTC.

The CDR3 DNA is TGTGCCAGCAGCTTAGACAGCAACAATGAGCAGTTCTTC. It encodes CASSLDSNNEQFF. The chain recombines TRBV13 with TRBJ2-1, with D hard to call. The V gene's germline CDR1 is PRHDT and CDR2 FYEKMQ (reference sequence). The CDR3 has 13 residues. The V end was cut by 1 base, the J end by 5 bases, with 6 bases between.

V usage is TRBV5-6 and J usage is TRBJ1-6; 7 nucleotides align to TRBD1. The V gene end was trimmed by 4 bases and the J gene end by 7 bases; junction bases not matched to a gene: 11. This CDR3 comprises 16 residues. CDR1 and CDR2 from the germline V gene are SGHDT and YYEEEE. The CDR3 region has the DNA TGTGCCAGCAGCCTACTCCGGGACAGCCTGAATTCACCCCTCCACTTT. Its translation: CASSLLRDSLNSPLHF.

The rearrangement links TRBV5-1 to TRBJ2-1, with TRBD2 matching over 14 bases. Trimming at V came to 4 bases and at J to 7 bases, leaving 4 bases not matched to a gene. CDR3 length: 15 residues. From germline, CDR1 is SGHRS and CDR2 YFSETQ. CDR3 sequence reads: CASSGLAGGLNEQFF. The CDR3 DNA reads TGCGCCAGCAGCGGACTAGCGGGGGGCTTGAATGAGCAGTTCTTC.

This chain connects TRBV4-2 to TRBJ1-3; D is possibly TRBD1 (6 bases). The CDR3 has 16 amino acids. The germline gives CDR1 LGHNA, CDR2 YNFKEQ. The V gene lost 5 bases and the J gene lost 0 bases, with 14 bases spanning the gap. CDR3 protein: CASSFNPGDSGNTIYF. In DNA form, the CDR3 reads TGTGCCAGCAGCTTCAATCCAGGGGACTCTGGAAACACCATATATTTT.

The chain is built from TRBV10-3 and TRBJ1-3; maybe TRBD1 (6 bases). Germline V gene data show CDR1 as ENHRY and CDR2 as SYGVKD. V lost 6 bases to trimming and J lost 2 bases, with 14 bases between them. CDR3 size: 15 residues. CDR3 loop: CAIRHGTKAGNTIYF. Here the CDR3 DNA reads TGTGCCATCAGGCACGGGACAAAGGCTGGAAACACCATATATTTT.

The DNA for the CDR3 is TGTGCCAGCAGCGTATCCCAGGGGCCGAACTATGGCTACACCTTC. Amino acids: CASSVSQGPNYGYTF. The chain couples TRBV9 to TRBJ1-2; weak D call: TRBD1 (6 bases). The CDR3 is 15 amino acids. Trimming pared 1 base from V and 2 bases from J, leaving 12 bases between. The V gene's germline CDR1 is SGDLS and CDR2 YYNGEE.

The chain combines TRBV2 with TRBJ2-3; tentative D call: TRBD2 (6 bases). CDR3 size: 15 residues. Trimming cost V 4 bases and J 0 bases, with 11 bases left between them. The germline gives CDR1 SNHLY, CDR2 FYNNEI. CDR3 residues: CASSVGRGSTDTQYF. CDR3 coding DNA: TGTGCCAGCAGTGTGGGGCGGGGTAGCACAGATACGCAGTATTTT.

This CDR3 is CASSLSQDEKLFF. The CDR3, as DNA: TGCGCCAGCAGCTTGTCCCAGGATGAAAAACTGTTTTTT. J is TRBJ1-4 and V is TRBV5-1; D is ambiguous. Trimming stripped 1 base from V and 6 bases from J, with 7 bases between. This CDR3 spans 13 amino acids. CDR1 SGHRS and CDR2 YFSETQ come from the germline V gene.

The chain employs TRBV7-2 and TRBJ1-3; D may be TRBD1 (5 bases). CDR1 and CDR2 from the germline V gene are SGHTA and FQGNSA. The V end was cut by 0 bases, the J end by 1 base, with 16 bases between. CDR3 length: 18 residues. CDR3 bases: TGTGCCAGCAGCTTAGCGCTCGTCCCAGGGTGGTCTGGAAACACCATATATTTT. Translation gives CASSLALVPGWSGNTIYF.

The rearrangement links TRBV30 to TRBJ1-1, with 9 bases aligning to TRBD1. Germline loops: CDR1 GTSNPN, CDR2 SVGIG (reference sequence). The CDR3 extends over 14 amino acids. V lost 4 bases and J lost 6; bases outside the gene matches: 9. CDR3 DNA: TGTGCCTGGACCACGGACAGGGGAAGGGCTGAAGCTTTCTTT. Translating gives CAWTTDRGRAEAFF.

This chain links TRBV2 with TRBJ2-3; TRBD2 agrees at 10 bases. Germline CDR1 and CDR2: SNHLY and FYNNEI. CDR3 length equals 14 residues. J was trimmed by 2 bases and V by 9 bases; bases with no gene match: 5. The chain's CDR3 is CARESGGATDTQYF. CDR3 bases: TGTGCCAGAGAGAGCGGGGGGGCCACAGATACGCAGTATTTT.

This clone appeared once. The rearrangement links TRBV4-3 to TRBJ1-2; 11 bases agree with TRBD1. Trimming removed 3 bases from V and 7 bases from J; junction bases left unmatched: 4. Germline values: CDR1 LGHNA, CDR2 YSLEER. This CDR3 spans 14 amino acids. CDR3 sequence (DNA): TGCGCCAGCAGCCATGGACAGGGGGCCGGTGGCTACACCTTC. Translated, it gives CASSHGQGAGGYTF.

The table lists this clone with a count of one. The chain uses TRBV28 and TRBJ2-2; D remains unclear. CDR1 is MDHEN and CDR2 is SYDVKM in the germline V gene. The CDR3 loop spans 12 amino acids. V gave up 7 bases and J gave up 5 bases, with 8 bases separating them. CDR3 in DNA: TGTGCCAGCAAACACCAAACCGGGGAGCTGTTTTTT. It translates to CASKHQTGELFF.

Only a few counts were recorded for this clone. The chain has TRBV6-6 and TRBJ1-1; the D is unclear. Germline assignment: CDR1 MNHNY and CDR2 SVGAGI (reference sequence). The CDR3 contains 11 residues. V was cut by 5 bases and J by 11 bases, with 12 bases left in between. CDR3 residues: CASSAGRWAFF. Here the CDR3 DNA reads TGTGCCAGCAGTGCGGGTCGGTGGGCTTTCTTT.

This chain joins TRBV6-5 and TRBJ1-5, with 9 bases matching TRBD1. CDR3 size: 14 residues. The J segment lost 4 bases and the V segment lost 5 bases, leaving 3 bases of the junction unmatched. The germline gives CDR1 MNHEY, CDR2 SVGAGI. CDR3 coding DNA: TGTGCCAGCAGTACTGGACAGGGGAATCAGCCCCAGCATTTT. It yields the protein CASSTGQGNQPQHF.

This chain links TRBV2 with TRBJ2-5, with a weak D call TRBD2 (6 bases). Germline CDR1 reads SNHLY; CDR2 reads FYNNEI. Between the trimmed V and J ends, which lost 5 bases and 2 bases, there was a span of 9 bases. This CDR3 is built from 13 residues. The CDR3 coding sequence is TGTGCCAGCAGTTGGGACTTTCAAGAGACCCAGTACTTC. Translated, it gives CASSWDFQETQYF.